The entry below describes one T cell receptor beta chain. Its antigen remains unknown. This sample was included in a study of T cell responses to AZD1222 COVID-19 vaccine. Study-level findings and limits: Repertoires were obtained solely post-peak T cell response. Most donors were white British, females outnumbered males, and clonal diversity was possibly underestimated. Among vaccine-associated CD4 TCRs, coverage spanned spike, with dominance at 160-218 and 743-854.

Clones were sequenced by immunoSEQ multiplex PCR, and TCRdb holds only the in-frame ones, with some missing. The data contain 80,000 to 90,000 clones, less than 90% of them seen just once; the ten biggest clones take up 4.5% to 5%. Germline CDR1 is SQVTM and CDR2 is ANQGSEA. The V segment lost 3 bases and the J segment 4 bases; nucleotides outside the gene matches: 5. The CDR3 covers 14 residues. Both about-4-week and about-12-week second-dose recipients were combined. Source: peripheral blood, taken 28 days after the second AZD1222 dose. The chain combines TRBV29-1 with TRBJ1-1; 10 bases are a match to TRBD1. The TCR sequence derives from an adult who received the AZD1222 COVID-19 vaccine. The CDR3 region is CSVEAGTGVTEAFF. DNA of the CDR3: TGCAGCGTTGAGGCCGGGACAGGGGTCACTGAAGCTTTCTTT.